The rows below give T cell receptor beta chains drawn from one sample of a study of T cell repertoires in cytomegalovirus infection. Each CDR3 protein is one row after TCRdb ran MiXCR on the reads. The profile shows about 440,000 distinct CDR3 sequences, approximately 32% of them singletons. Material: PBMCs. The receptors were gathered from a human donor in good health (CMV status not recorded). Some clones in this sample may be carry-over from other donors' samples. Both conserved end residues are part of each CDR3. Each record gives: J gene, D gene, clone size, V gene, CDR3 DNA, CDR3 protein. D genes are given only for firm matches. Only some rows state a clone size, as once, few, many or a class for expanded clones.

TRBJ1-5 | - | few | TRBV7-8 | TGTGCCAGCAGCGGAGAGGGGGATCAGCCCCAGCATTTT | CASSGEGDQPQHF
TRBJ2-1 | TRBD1 | - | TRBV5-6 | TGTGCCAGCAGCTTAGGACAGGGGGCCTTTTCCTACAATGAGCAGTTCTTC | CASSLGQGAFSYNEQFF
TRBJ2-5 | - | - | TRBV28 | TGTGACACCTTCTTACCCAGCAGGGGGGAAGAGACCCAGTACTTC | CDTFLPSRGEETQYF
TRBJ1-3 | - | many | TRBV28 | TGTGCCAGCAGGCGAACAGGGATGGGAGGAAACACCATATATTTT | CASRRTGMGGNTIYF
TRBJ1-4 | TRBD1 | - | TRBV6-5 | TGTGCCAGCAGACTAAATGGGGGACAGACCCTTGAAAAACTGTTTTTT | CASRLNGGQTLEKLFF
TRBJ2-1 | - | - | TRBV24-1 | TGTGCCACCAGTGATCCAGGGGGGCTAGCGTTCGAGCAGTTCTTC | CATSDPGGLAFEQFF
TRBJ2-6 | - | - | TRBV6-1 | TGTGCCAGCGGTGACTCTGACGGCTCTGGGGCCAACGTCCTGACTTTC | CASGDSDGSGANVLTF
TRBJ2-1 | TRBD2 | many | TRBV10-3 | TGTGCCATCAGTGCCACCACTAGCGGGGTTGGGAATGAGCAGTTCTTC | CAISATTSGVGNEQFF
TRBJ2-7 | TRBD2 | - | TRBV20-1 | TGCAGTGCTAGAGAAGGGACTACGTCCGGGTCCGAGCAGTACTTC | CSAREGTTSGSEQYF
TRBJ1-2 | - | - | TRBV12-3/TRBV12-4 | TGTGCCAGCAGTTCCCAGAGGGGAGGGGGAGTTGGCTACACCTTC | CASSSQRGGGVGYTF
TRBJ2-1 | - | - | TRBV19 | TGTGCCAGTAGTAGTACGGCCAACAATGAGCAGTTCTTC | CASSSTANNEQFF
TRBJ1-1 | - | - | TRBV20-1 | TGCAGCGCCATCAAGGAGAACACTGAAGCTTTCTTT | CSAIKENTEAFF
TRBJ2-2 | TRBD1 | once | TRBV2 | TGTGCCAGCAGTCTCCCCGCGACAGGGACGAACACCGGGGAGCTGTTTTTT | CASSLPATGTNTGELFF
TRBJ2-1 | TRBD2 | few | TRBV7-2 | TGTGCCAGCAGCTTCGGACTAGCGGGATTCGAGCAGTTCTTC | CASSFGLAGFEQFF
TRBJ2-7 | - | many | TRBV7-2 | TGTGCCAGCAGCTCTTTCAGGCTTAGGAGCTCCTACGAGCAGTACTTC | CASSSFRLRSSYEQYF
TRBJ2-3 | TRBD1 | - | TRBV27 | TGTGCCAGCGGCTCCGGGACAGGGAGCACAGATACGCAGTATTTT | CASGSGTGSTDTQYF
TRBJ2-5 | - | - | TRBV10-2 | TGCGCCAGCAGTGAGCCCCCTCTCTCGGAGACCCAGTACTTC | CASSEPPLSETQYF
TRBJ2-6 | TRBD1 | few | TRBV18 | TGTGCCAGCTCACCAGTGTTAGGGACAGCCGACTCTGGGGCCAACGTCCTGACTTTC | CASSPVLGTADSGANVLTF
TRBJ2-6 | TRBD1 | - | TRBV2 | TGTGCCAGCCAGCGGAGTACAGGGGTCTCGTCTGGGGCCAACGTCCTGACTTTC | CASQRSTGVSSGANVLTF
TRBJ1-1 | - | - | TRBV12-5 | TGTGCTAGTGGTTTTTGGGGACCAAACACTGAAGCTTTCTTT | CASGFWGPNTEAFF
TRBJ2-5 | - | many | TRBV7-9 | TGTGCCAGCAGCATACTCGGTCCGGAGGAGACCCAGTACTTC | CASSILGPEETQYF
TRBJ1-5 | - | - | TRBV6-1 | TGTGCCAGCAGTGAAAACTCGTGGAAAAGCAATCAGCCCCAGCATTTT | CASSENSWKSNQPQHF
TRBJ2-5 | - | - | TRBV7-4 | TGTGCCAGCAGCTTAATTATGGCGGGGGCCCCCCAGTACTTC | CASSLIMAGAPQYF